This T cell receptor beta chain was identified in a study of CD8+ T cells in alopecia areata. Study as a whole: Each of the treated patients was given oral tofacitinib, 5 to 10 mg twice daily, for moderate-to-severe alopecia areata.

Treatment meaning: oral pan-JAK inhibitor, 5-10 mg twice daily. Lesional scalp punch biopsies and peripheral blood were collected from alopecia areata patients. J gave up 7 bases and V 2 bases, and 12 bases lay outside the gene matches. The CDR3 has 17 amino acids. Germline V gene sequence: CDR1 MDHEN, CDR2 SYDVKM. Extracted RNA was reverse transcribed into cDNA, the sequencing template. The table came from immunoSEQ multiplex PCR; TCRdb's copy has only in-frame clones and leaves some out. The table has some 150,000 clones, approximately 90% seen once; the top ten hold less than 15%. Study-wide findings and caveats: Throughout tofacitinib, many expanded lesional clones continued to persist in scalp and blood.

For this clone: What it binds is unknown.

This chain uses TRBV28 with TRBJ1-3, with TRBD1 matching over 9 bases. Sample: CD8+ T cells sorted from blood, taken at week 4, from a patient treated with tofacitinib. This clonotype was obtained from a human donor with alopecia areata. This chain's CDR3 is CASSLTVGTGGVNTIYF. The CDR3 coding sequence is TGTGCCAGCAGTTTAACGGTCGGAACAGGGGGCGTGAACACCATATATTTT.